This T cell receptor (beta chain) was identified in a study of shared clonotypes between healthy human individuals. Study summary: Each donor's CD4 naive and CD4 memory cells filled three plates apiece, CD8 naive two, and CD8 memory one.

Naive CD8 cells were CD45RO-negative, positively selected for CCR7, excluding terminally differentiated effector memory CD45RA+ cells. All participating donors were Caucasian adults from Nashville, Tennessee. Study results and limitations: It was the few donors that limited the genetic and exposure-history diversity represented.

Trimming took off 4 bases at V and 5 bases at J, with 11 bases between the two ends. CDR3 length equals 13 residues. CDR1 and CDR2 from the germline V gene are LGHNA and YNFKEQ. Measured with immunoSEQ multiplex PCR; TCRdb has only the in-frame clones, and not every one. The data contain about 2 million clones, 85% to 95% of them singletons. Worth noting for this clone: Its specificity is unknown.

The sequenced sample consisted of naive CD8+ T cells sorted from blood. The TCR was taken from a man aged 18-30 years in good health. The chain carries TRBV4-2 and TRBJ2-5; D is possibly TRBD2 (5 bases). The CDR3 reads CASSPPGEETQYF. DNA of the CDR3: TGTGCCAGCAGCCCCCCCGGGGAGGAGACCCAGTACTTC.